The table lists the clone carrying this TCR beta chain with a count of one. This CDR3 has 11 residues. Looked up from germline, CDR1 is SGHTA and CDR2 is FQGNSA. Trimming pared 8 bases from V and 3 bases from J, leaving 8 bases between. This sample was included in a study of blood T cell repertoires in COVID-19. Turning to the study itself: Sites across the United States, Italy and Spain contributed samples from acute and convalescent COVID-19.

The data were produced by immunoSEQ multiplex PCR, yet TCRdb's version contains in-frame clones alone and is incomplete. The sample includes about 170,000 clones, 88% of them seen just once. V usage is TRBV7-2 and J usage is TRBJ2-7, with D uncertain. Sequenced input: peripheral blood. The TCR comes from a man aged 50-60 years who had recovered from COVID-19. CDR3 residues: CASGLFYEQYF. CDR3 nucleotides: TGTGCCAGCGGCCTCTTCTACGAGCAGTACTTC.